This T cell receptor (beta chain) is drawn from a study of regulatory T cells in long-lasting Graves disease. The TCR beta library used iRepertoire HTBI primers with Arm-PCR amplification of CDR3. MiXCR, run by TCRdb on the multiplex PCR reads, gives a single entry per CDR3 protein. In the table there are 400,000 to 550,000 distinct CDR3 sequences, approximately 15% of which are singletons. As for this clonotype: An end of the junction differs from the germline gene, which may be a read error.

Noted time point: newly diagnosed GD, antithyroid drugs for less than 3 months. After RNA was extracted from PBMCs, the TCR library was made from it. This same sample was also taken into another study, of T cells in Graves' hyperthyroidism and ophthalmopathy. Turning to that study: Together with thyroid ultrasound, orbital computed tomography, serum thyroxine and TRAb, clinical symptoms were used for diagnoses.

The receptor was derived from a young woman with Graves disease. Here the sequenced sample was peripheral blood mononuclear cells (PBMCs), taken at new diagnosis, from a patient treated with antithyroid drugs.

CDR3 DNA: TGCGCCAGCAGCGACCACGGGGGAATAGAGCAGTCCTTC. This sequence encodes CASSDHGGIEQSF. The chain carries TRBV5-1 and TRBJ2-1; D may be TRBD2 (6 bases). Germline V lookup: CDR1 SGHRS, CDR2 YFSETQ. The length of the CDR3 is 13 residues.